This TCR beta chain was sequenced for a study of T cell responses to AZD1222 COVID-19 vaccine. Points from the study as a whole: The reported proportion of spike-specific TCRs targeting unmutated variant regions was nearly half. Only a handful of AZD1222 recipients were seropositive at baseline.

TCRdb keeps only in-frame clones here, not all; method: immunoSEQ multiplex PCR. The table includes about 97,000 clones, roughly 84% detected once. This CDR3 has 12 amino acids. Trimming removed 7 bases from V and 2 bases from J, with 6 bases in between. This clone was seen only once. Its antigen is not known. The sequence derives from an adult in good health. The chain has TRBV12-3 or TRBV12-4 and TRBJ1-5; no firm D call. Here the sequenced sample was peripheral blood, taken on day 0 of AZD1222 vaccination. The CDR3 reads CASTMGNQPQHF. The DNA for the CDR3 is TGTGCCAGCACGATGGGCAATCAGCCCCAGCATTTT.